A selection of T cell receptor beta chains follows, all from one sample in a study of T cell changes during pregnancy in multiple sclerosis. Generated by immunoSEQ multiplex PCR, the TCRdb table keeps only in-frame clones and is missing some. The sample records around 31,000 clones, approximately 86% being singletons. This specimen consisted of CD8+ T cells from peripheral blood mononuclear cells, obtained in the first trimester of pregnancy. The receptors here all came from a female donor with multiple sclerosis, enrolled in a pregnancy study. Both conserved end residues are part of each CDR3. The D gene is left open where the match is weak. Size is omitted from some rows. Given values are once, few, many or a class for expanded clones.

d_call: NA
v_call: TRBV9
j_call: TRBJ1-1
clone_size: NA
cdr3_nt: TGTGCCAGCAGCGTAGGGGGGGGGCGAACTGAAGCTTTCTTT
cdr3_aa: CASSVGGGRTEAFF

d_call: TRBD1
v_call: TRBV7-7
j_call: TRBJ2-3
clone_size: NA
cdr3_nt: TGTGCCAGCAGCGTTGGGACAGGGCGTACAGATACGCAGTATTTT
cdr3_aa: CASSVGTGRTDTQYF

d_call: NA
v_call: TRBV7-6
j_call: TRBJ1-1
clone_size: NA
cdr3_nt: TGTGCCAGCAGCTCGCAGGGGATGAACACTGAAGCTTTCTTT
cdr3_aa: CASSSQGMNTEAFF

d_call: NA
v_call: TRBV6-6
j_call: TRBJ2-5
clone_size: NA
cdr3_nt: TGTGCCAGCAGTACACAGATCCAAGAGACCCAGTACTTC
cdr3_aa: CASSTQIQETQYF

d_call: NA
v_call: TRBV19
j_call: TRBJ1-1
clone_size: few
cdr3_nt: TGTGCCAGTAGATGGAGGGGAGGGATGAACACTGAAGCTTTCTTT
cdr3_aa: CASRWRGGMNTEAFF

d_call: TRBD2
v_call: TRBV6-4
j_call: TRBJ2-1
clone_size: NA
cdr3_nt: TGTGCCAGCAGTGACCTAGCGGGAGACTACAATGAGCAGTTCTTC
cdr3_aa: CASSDLAGDYNEQFF

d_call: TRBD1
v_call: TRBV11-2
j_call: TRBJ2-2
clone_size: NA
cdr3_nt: TGTGCCAGCAGCTTAGGCCGGGACAGGGGTTCCGGGGAGCTGTTTTTT
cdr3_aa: CASSLGRDRGSGELFF

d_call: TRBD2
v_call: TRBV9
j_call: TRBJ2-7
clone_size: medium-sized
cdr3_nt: TGTGCCAGCAGCGCGGGACTAGCCTACGAGCAGTACTTC
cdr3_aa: CASSAGLAYEQYF

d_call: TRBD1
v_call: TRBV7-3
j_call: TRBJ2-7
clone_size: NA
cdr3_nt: TGTGCCAGCAGCTTAGCCGGGACAGGGGCCTACGAGCAGTACTTC
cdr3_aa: CASSLAGTGAYEQYF

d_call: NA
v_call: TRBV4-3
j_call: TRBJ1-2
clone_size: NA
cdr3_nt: TGCGCCAGCAGCCAAGGCCAGGGCCTTGGAGGCTACACCTTC
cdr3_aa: CASSQGQGLGGYTF

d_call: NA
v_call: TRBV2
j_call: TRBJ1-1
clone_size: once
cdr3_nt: TGTGCCAGCGCACCGGGTACGACTGAAGCTTTCTTT
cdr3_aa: CASAPGTTEAFF

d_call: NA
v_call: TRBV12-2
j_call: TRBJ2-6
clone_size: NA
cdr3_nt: TGTGCAAGTCGCTTAGATTTCCTCCCTCTACATGACAGGGGGCCTGGGGCCAACGTCCTGACTTTC
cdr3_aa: CASRLDFLPLHDRGPGANVLTF

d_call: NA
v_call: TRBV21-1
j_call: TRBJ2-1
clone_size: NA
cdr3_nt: TGTGCCAGCAGCAAAAACCTCCCCAGGGGCACGTACTACAATGAGCAGTTCTTC
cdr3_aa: CASSKNLPRGTYYNEQFF

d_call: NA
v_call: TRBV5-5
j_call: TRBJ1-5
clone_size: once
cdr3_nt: TGTGCCAGCAGCCAGGTGGATACTCAGCCCCAGCATTTT
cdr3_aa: CASSQVDTQPQHF

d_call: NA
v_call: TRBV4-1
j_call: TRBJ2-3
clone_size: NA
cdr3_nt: TGCGCCAGCAGCCAAGGTGGATACAGGGGAGGAGGTACCACAGATACGCAGTATTTT
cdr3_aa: CASSQGGYRGGGTTDTQYF

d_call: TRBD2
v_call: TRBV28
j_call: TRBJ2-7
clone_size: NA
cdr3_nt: TGTGCCAGCAGTCCGACTAGCAGCGAGCAGTACTTC
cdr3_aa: CASSPTSSEQYF

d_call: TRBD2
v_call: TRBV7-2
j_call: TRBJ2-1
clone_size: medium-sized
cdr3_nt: TGTGCCAGCAGCTTAGCGCTGATACTAGCGGGCTTTAATGAGCAGTTCTTC
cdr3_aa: CASSLALILAGFNEQFF

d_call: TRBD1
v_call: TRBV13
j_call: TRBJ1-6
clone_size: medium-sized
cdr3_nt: TGTGCCAGCAGCCGAACCGGGACAGGAGATAACTATAATTCACCCCTCCACTTT
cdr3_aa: CASSRTGTGDNYNSPLHF